This record concerns one T cell receptor beta chain sequence. This entry belongs to a study of blood T cell repertoires in COVID-19. For the study at large: Sample material is recorded as cDNA or gDNA derived from T cells, B-cell-depleted T cells, or PBMCs.

Original analysis: Estimates of nucleated cell counts were drawn from the amplification of reference gene primers. Produced via immunoSEQ multiplex PCR; TCRdb's table is partial and in-frame only. Clone size and the V and J calls come from that table; the DNA yielded D and trimming. The sample has some 26,000 clones, 87% seen once. The receptor was isolated from a human donor in a cohort sampled during active COVID-19. The specimen sequenced was peripheral blood.

Here the CDR3 DNA reads TGTGCCAGCTCACCAGAGGGGGTGTCCTCCTATGGCTACACCTTC. Residues: CASSPEGVSSYGYTF. The V and J genes are TRBV18 and TRBJ1-2; a possible D gene is TRBD1 (6 bases). V was shortened by 2 bases and J by 4 bases, with 14 bases between the two germline ends. CDR3 length equals 15 residues. The V gene's germline CDR1 is KGHSH and CDR2 LQKENI. Filled out from reference TRBV18 and TRBJ1-2, the complete variable domain reads NAGVMQNPRHLVRRRGQEARLRCSPMKGHSHVYWYRQLPEEGLKFMVYLQKENIIDESGMPKERFSAEFPKEGPSILRIQQVVRGDSAAYFCASSPEGVSSYGYTFGSGTRLTVV.